Each of the 3 T cell receptor beta chains below was sequenced from the same sample in a study of response to subunit inactivated influenza vaccine. One entry per CDR3 protein, called by TCRdb with MiXCR from the RT-PCR reads. The sample yields 630,000 or so distinct CDR3 sequences, around a sixth seen once. The sequenced sample was PBMCs from blood, obtained about 11 days after vaccination. These receptors were taken from a man in his fifties who received an inactivated influenza vaccine.

The chain is built from TRBV6-5 and TRBJ2-5, with 13 bases aligning to TRBD2. The CDR3 sequence is 17 residues long. CDR1 and CDR2 from the germline V gene are MNHEY and SVGAGI. Germline trimming cut 4 bases from V and 2 bases from J; bases unmatched to any gene: 7. CDR3 region: CASSFFRLAGGQETQYF. CDR3 DNA: TGTGCCAGCAGTTTCTTTAGACTAGCGGGGGGACAAGAGACCCAGTACTTC.

The genes are TRBV20-1 and TRBJ1-6; tentatively, D is TRBD1 (6 bases). Germline CDR1 reads DFQATT; CDR2 reads SNEGSKA (reference sequence). The CDR3 sequence is 13 residues long. The ends were cut back, 5 bases at V and 6 bases at J, with 11 bases in the middle. The CDR3 sequence: CSAPRTANSPLHF. The CDR3 DNA reads as TGCAGTGCTCCTCGGACAGCTAATTCACCCCTCCACTTT.

This clonotype has only a few counts. V and J are TRBV20-1 and TRBJ2-5; 11 positions agree with TRBD2. This CDR3 has 14 residues. J gave up 5 bases and V 2 bases, and 4 bases lay outside the gene matches. The germline gives CDR1 DFQATT, CDR2 SNEGSKA (reference sequence). CDR3 residues: CSARIAGGIETQYF. The DNA of the CDR3 is TGCAGTGCTAGAATAGCGGGGGGGATTGAGACCCAGTACTTC.